Listed below are T cell receptor beta chains from one sample, sequenced in a study of T cell changes during pregnancy in multiple sclerosis. Some clones are missing from TCRdb's copy, which holds only in-frame ones; the method was immunoSEQ multiplex PCR. The sample yields around 24,000 clones, roughly 90% seen once. Source: CD8+ T cells from peripheral blood mononuclear cells, taken in the first trimester of pregnancy. All receptors come from a female donor in good health, enrolled as a control in a pregnancy study. The CDR3 runs from the conserved cysteine through the conserved F or W. Fields, in order: V gene, D gene, clone size, J gene, CDR3 protein, CDR3 DNA. A D gene is named only where the DNA matches it firmly. The size entry is marked missing in some rows and otherwise reads once, few, many or a size class.

TRBV4-3,.,.,TRBJ1-1,CASSQEDGGLMNTEAFF,TGCGCCAGCAGCCAAGAGGACGGGGGATTAATGAACACTGAAGCTTTCTTT
TRBV4-3,TRBD2,.,TRBJ2-6,CASSQVAGSGANVLTF,TGCGCCAGCAGCCAAGTAGCGGGCTCTGGGGCCAACGTCCTGACTTTC
TRBV7-9,.,once,TRBJ2-6,CASSLVMGLGTGANVLTF,TGTGCCAGCAGCTTAGTTATGGGGCTAGGGACTGGGGCCAACGTCCTGACTTTC
TRBV6-1,.,.,TRBJ2-3,CASSEAQAGSDTQYF,TGTGCCAGCAGTGAAGCGCAGGCAGGGTCGGATACGCAGTATTTT
TRBV4-3,.,.,TRBJ2-5,CASSQDRRGQETQYF,TGCGCCAGCAGCCAAGACCGCAGGGGACAAGAGACCCAGTACTTC
TRBV18,TRBD1,.,TRBJ1-2,CASGRDRGNYGYTF,TGTGCCAGCGGCCGGGACAGGGGTAACTATGGCTACACCTTC
TRBV9,.,.,TRBJ2-3,CASSVDSDTQYF,TGTGCCAGCAGCGTAGATTCGGATACGCAGTATTTT
TRBV29-1,TRBD1,.,TRBJ1-2,CSVGNRGDPFGYTF,TGCAGCGTCGGGAACAGGGGCGACCCTTTTGGCTACACCTTC
TRBV6-5,TRBD1,.,TRBJ1-2,CASSRQGIDGYTF,TGTGCCAGCAGCCGACAGGGGATAGATGGCTACACCTTC
TRBV4-1,TRBD1,.,TRBJ1-1,CASSQEGTGGSLAEAFF,TGCGCCAGCAGCCAAGAGGGGACAGGGGGCTCTTTGGCTGAAGCTTTCTTT
TRBV5-1,TRBD1,.,TRBJ2-7,CASSIGTGSYEQYF,TGCGCCAGCAGCATCGGGACAGGCTCCTACGAGCAGTACTTC
TRBV30,TRBD2,.,TRBJ2-7,CAWETGGEQYF,TGTGCCTGGGAGACGGGAGGCGAGCAGTACTTC
TRBV5-6,TRBD1,once,TRBJ1-2,CASSPDRDSAGYTF,TGTGCCAGCAGCCCTGACCGGGACAGTGCTGGCTACACCTTC
TRBV28,.,.,TRBJ2-7,CASSPSTPIEQYF,TGTGCCAGCAGTCCCTCCACGCCTATCGAGCAGTACTTC
TRBV4-2,.,.,TRBJ2-3,CASSPPNTDTQYF,TGTGCCAGCAGCCCGCCTAACACAGATACGCAGTATTTT
TRBV7-6,.,.,TRBJ2-2,CASRSSGELFF,TGTGCCAGCAGGTCGTCCGGGGAGCTGTTTTTT
TRBV29-1,.,.,TRBJ2-7,CSVYEQGHEQYF,TGCAGCGTCTATGAACAGGGCCACGAGCAGTACTTC
TRBV28,.,once,TRBJ2-1,CASSPLGAREQFF,TGTGCCAGCAGTCCATTAGGGGCAAGGGAGCAGTTCTTC
TRBV5-5,TRBD1,.,TRBJ1-1,CASRGGTGYPTMNTEAFF,TGTGCCAGCAGGGGGGGGACAGGGTACCCGACCATGAACACTGAAGCTTTCTTT
TRBV19,.,.,TRBJ2-7,CASSIRGRPYEQYF,TGTGCCAGTAGTATCAGGGGAAGGCCCTACGAGCAGTACTTC
TRBV12-5,.,.,TRBJ2-5,CASGGGETQYF,TGTGCTAGTGGAGGGGGAGAGACCCAGTACTTC
TRBV4-2,.,.,TRBJ2-1,CASSQDDSEYNEQFF,TGTGCCAGCAGCCAAGACGACAGCGAATACAATGAGCAGTTCTTC
TRBV7-9,TRBD2,.,TRBJ2-3,CASSSPRLAGGLSTDTQYF,TGTGCCAGCAGCTCTCCACGACTAGCGGGGGGCCTTAGCACAGATACGCAGTATTTT
TRBV5-1,TRBD2,.,TRBJ2-2,CASSLGAGVNTGELFF,TGCGCCAGCAGCTTGGGAGCGGGGGTGAACACCGGGGAGCTGTTTTTT
TRBV6-1,TRBD1,.,TRBJ1-5,CASSESYQGAREPQHF,TGTGCCAGCAGTGAAAGCTATCAGGGGGCTAGGGAGCCCCAGCATTTT
TRBV27,.,.,TRBJ1-5,CASSPGQVINFNQPQHF,TGTGCCAGCAGTCCCGGCCAGGTAATCAATTTCAATCAGCCCCAGCATTTT
TRBV7-9,TRBD2,.,TRBJ2-3,CASSPPRGGVYTQYF,TGTGCCAGCAGCCCCCCCCGCGGGGGGGTTTATACGCAGTATTTT
TRBV7-9,.,.,TRBJ1-5,CASSYWHQPQHF,TGTGCCAGCAGCTATTGGCATCAGCCCCAGCATTTT
TRBV13,TRBD2,.,TRBJ2-1,CASSLGTRKGGEQFF,TGTGCCAGCAGCCTCGGGACTAGGAAGGGCGGTGAGCAGTTCTTC
TRBV11-2,.,.,TRBJ1-4,CASSLGLRPGAEKLFF,TGTGCCAGCAGCTTAGGTTTACGTCCAGGGGCTGAAAAACTGTTTTTT
TRBV21-1,.,.,TRBJ1-2,CASSKGKNSGLYDGYTF,TGTGCCAGCAGCAAAGGGAAGAACTCGGGTTTGTACGATGGCTACACCTTC
TRBV7-9,.,.,TRBJ2-1,CASSPNAGNEQFF,TGTGCCAGCAGCCCCAACGCCGGGAATGAGCAGTTCTTC
TRBV7-2,TRBD1,.,TRBJ2-5,CASSPGQQETQYF,TGTGCCAGCAGCCCGGGACAGCAAGAGACCCAGTACTTC
TRBV7-9,TRBD1,once,TRBJ1-4,CASSDIGQGEKLFF,TGTGCCAGCAGCGACATTGGACAGGGTGAAAAACTGTTTTTT
TRBV6-5,.,.,TRBJ2-6,CASSSRGSGANVLTF,TGTGCCAGCAGTTCAAGGGGCTCTGGGGCCAACGTCCTGACTTTC
TRBV4-3,.,.,TRBJ1-1,CASSQGPGDRMNTEAFF,TGCGCCAGCAGCCAAGGGCCCGGAGACAGGATGAACACTGAAGCTTTCTTT
TRBV7-9,.,.,TRBJ1-1,CASREQGRGTEAFF,TGTGCCAGCCGGGAACAGGGACGAGGCACTGAAGCTTTCTTT
TRBV4-3,TRBD1,.,TRBJ1-2,CASSQAYGTGAIGYTF,TGCGCCAGCAGCCAAGCATACGGGACAGGGGCTATTGGCTACACCTTC
TRBV30,TRBD1,.,TRBJ1-2,CAWSGGTGDGYTF,TGTGCCTGGAGTGGGGGGACAGGTGATGGCTACACCTTC
TRBV7-3,TRBD1,.,TRBJ1-1,CASSSQGDDTEAFF,TGTGCCAGCAGCTCCCAGGGGGATGACACTGAAGCTTTCTTT
TRBV9,TRBD1,.,TRBJ2-2,CASSVAFTGGTNTGELFF,TGTGCCAGCAGCGTAGCCTTTACAGGGGGCACAAACACCGGGGAGCTGTTTTTT
TRBV7-9,.,.,TRBJ2-7,CASSQAQVPTYEQYF,TGTGCCAGCAGCCAGGCTCAGGTCCCCACCTACGAGCAGTACTTC
TRBV7-9,.,.,TRBJ2-5,CASRDSLGYQETQYF,TGTGCCAGCAGGGACAGTTTGGGGTACCAAGAGACCCAGTACTTC
TRBV6-5,.,.,TRBJ2-4,CASSFFTGTKNIQYF,TGTGCCAGCAGTTTTTTTACAGGGACCAAAAACATTCAGTACTTC
TRBV4-2,.,.,TRBJ1-2,CASSQGLLIGGGYGYTF,TGTGCCAGCAGCCAAGGATTGCTTATCGGGGGGGGCTATGGCTACACCTTC
TRBV9,.,.,TRBJ1-1,CASSAPTTEAFF,TGTGCCAGCAGCGCGCCTACCACTGAAGCTTTCTTT
TRBV4-3,TRBD1,.,TRBJ1-2,CASSPLPGQQLDGYTF,TGCGCCAGCAGCCCATTACCGGGACAGCAATTGGATGGCTACACCTTC
TRBV5-1,TRBD2,.,TRBJ2-5,CASSFLPGTTGETQYF,TGCGCCAGCAGCTTTTTACCCGGGACTACCGGGGAGACCCAGTACTTC
TRBV27,TRBD1,.,TRBJ2-5,CATGQPQETQYF,TGTGCCACGGGACAGCCCCAAGAGACCCAGTACTTC
TRBV5-6,.,.,TRBJ2-7,CASSLAAGSYEQYF,TGTGCCAGCAGCTTGGCGGCGGGAAGCTACGAGCAGTACTTC
TRBV7-3,.,.,TRBJ2-7,CASSLVGATFYEQYF,TGTGCCAGCAGCTTAGTTGGGGCAACCTTCTACGAGCAGTACTTC
TRBV27,.,few,TRBJ2-7,CASSLGGANEQYF,TGTGCCAGCAGTTTAGGGGGGGCGAACGAGCAGTACTTC
TRBV19,.,.,TRBJ1-4,CASSSGTATNEKLFF,TGTGCCAGTAGTAGCGGGACCGCAACTAATGAAAAACTGTTTTTT
TRBV29-1,.,.,TRBJ1-1,CSVEGQFNTEAFF,TGCAGCGTTGAAGGGCAGTTTAACACTGAAGCTTTCTTT
TRBV2,.,.,TRBJ1-1,CASSEALSGNTEAFF,TGTGCCAGCAGTGAAGCGCTTTCGGGGAACACTGAAGCTTTCTTT
TRBV11-2,TRBD2,.,TRBJ2-1,CASSSAGYNEQFF,TGTGCCAGCAGCTCAGCGGGGTACAATGAGCAGTTCTTC
TRBV9,.,.,TRBJ1-2,CASSSGRANYGYTF,TGTGCCAGCAGCTCAGGCAGGGCTAACTATGGCTACACCTTC
TRBV5-4,.,few,TRBJ1-2,CATTFRGVGYGYTF,TGTGCCACCACCTTCAGAGGCGTGGGCTATGGCTACACCTTC
TRBV19,.,.,TRBJ1-3,CASSQGRNTIYF,TGTGCCAGTAGTCAAGGGAGGAACACCATATATTTT
TRBV2,.,.,TRBJ1-1,CASSGTEMNTEAFF,TGTGCCAGCAGTGGGACAGAAATGAACACTGAAGCTTTCTTT